This paragraph covers one T cell receptor (beta chain) sequence. Its antigen remains unknown. These data belong to a study of cytomegalovirus exposure and HLA in healthy donors. This CDR3 is 18 amino acids long. Trimming left V 1 base short and J 3 bases short, with 19 bases between. CDR1 is SGHKS and CDR2 is YYEKEE in the germline V gene (reference sequence). Researchers ran the PCR with 60 Vbeta and 13 Jbeta primers. Only in-frame clones appear in the TCRdb table, and some are missing; sequencing was by immunoSEQ multiplex PCR. This sample yields around 200,000 clones, of which about 80% are seen a single time; approximately 10% belongs to the top ten. Study-wide points: When a later analysis was performed, an Asian-associated ancestry cluster reportedly had fewer N-insertions than the roughly 630-donor mean.

Healthy bone marrow donors made up the donor group. What was sequenced was PBMCs. The sequence was collected from a woman aged 50 to 60 in good health and CMV-seropositive. The V and J genes are TRBV5-5 and TRBJ1-4; D gene uncertain. CDR3: CASSLTSRRFTANEKLFF. CDR3 in DNA: TGTGCCAGCAGCTTGACGTCTCGGAGGTTCACAGCTAATGAAAAACTGTTTTTT.